This TCR beta chain was profiled in a study of cytomegalovirus exposure and HLA in healthy donors. The donors comprised healthy bone marrow donors. V was pared by 3 bases and J by 0 bases, with 6 bases between. The germline gives CDR1 SGHTS, CDR2 YDEGEE. This CDR3 has 13 residues. 13 Jbeta primers and 60 Vbeta primers were used for the PCR. Profiling relied on immunoSEQ multiplex PCR, and the TCRdb table lists in-frame clones only, not all of them. The sample includes around 100,000 clones, about 70% of them seen just once. Study findings and constraints: Under in vitro conditions, three CMV-associated chains were confirmed as specific for CMV antigens.

On this clone itself: Its antigen is not known.

The V gene is TRBV5-8, the J gene TRBJ2-5; tentative D call: TRBD1 (5 bases). The sample was PBMCs. The sequence was obtained from a woman aged 18-29 years in good health and CMV-seropositive. The chain's CDR3 is CASSSDNQETQYF. The CDR3 coding sequence is TGTGCCAGCAGCTCGGACAACCAAGAGACCCAGTACTTC.